This T cell receptor beta chain was identified in a study of blood T cell repertoires in COVID-19. Study in general: Samples taken during acute and convalescent COVID-19 were collected in the United States, Italy and Spain. Nucleic acid was either cDNA or gDNA, and it came from T cells, B-cell-depleted T cells, or PBMCs.

In the authors' methods: Reference gene primer amplification gave estimated nucleated cell counts. The assay was immunoSEQ multiplex PCR, and TCRdb's table has in-frame clones only and misses some. The DNA was the basis for D and trimming; V, J and clone size are from that table. This sample has some 530,000 clones, with 80% to 90% found just once. V shed 5 bases and J shed 3 bases, with 10 bases lying between them. Germline CDR1 and CDR2: MNHEY and SVGAGI. The length of the CDR3 is 13 residues. The chain recombines TRBV6-5 with TRBJ2-5, with D unclear. The sequence was obtained from a human donor in a cohort sampled during active COVID-19. The sample comprised peripheral blood. This chain's CDR3 is CASSLRREETQYF. As DNA, the CDR3 is TGTGCCAGCAGTCTCCGACGGGAAGAGACCCAGTACTTC.